Listed below are T cell receptor beta chains from one sample, sequenced in a study of blood T cell repertoires in COVID-19. The assay was immunoSEQ multiplex PCR, and TCRdb's table has in-frame clones only and misses some. The sample lists some 340,000 clones; roughly 90% were seen once. Sequenced: PBMCs or T cells enriched from blood (not recorded which). Every receptor here comes from a woman between 25 and 40 years old who had been exposed to COVID-19. CDR3s include the opening cysteine and the closing phenylalanine or tryptophan. The D gene is left open where the match is weak. Part of the rows lack a size; the others show once, few, many or a class for expanded clones.

abundance: .
v_gene: TRBV5-6
d_gene: .
j_gene: TRBJ1-2
CDR3aa: CASSWTGGNGYTF
CDR3nt: TGTGCCAGCAGCTGGACCGGGGGAAATGGCTACACCTTC

abundance: .
v_gene: TRBV5-1
d_gene: .
j_gene: TRBJ1-4
CDR3aa: CASSPGTLGEKLFF
CDR3nt: TGCGCCAGCAGCCCGGGGACACTCGGCGAAAAACTGTTTTTT

abundance: .
v_gene: TRBV2
d_gene: .
j_gene: TRBJ1-5
CDR3aa: CASSPGHMFQPQHF
CDR3nt: TGTGCCAGCAGCCCGGGACACATGTTTCAGCCCCAGCATTTT

abundance: once
v_gene: TRBV6-5
d_gene: .
j_gene: TRBJ1-4
CDR3aa: CAHGSVRGKLFF
CDR3nt: TGTGCCCACGGTTCCGTCCGAGGAAAACTGTTTTTT

abundance: once
v_gene: TRBV2
d_gene: TRBD1
j_gene: TRBJ2-7
CDR3aa: CASSVSGTGAYEQYF
CDR3nt: TGTGCCAGCAGTGTATCCGGGACAGGGGCCTACGAGCAGTACTTC

abundance: .
v_gene: TRBV10-1
d_gene: .
j_gene: TRBJ2-3
CDR3aa: CASSVWSGASTDTQYF
CDR3nt: TGCGCCAGCAGTGTTTGGAGCGGAGCTAGCACAGATACGCAGTATTTT

abundance: .
v_gene: TRBV19
d_gene: TRBD1
j_gene: TRBJ1-2
CDR3aa: CASSPKTGGISGYTF
CDR3nt: TGTGCCAGTAGTCCAAAGACAGGGGGCATCAGTGGCTACACCTTC

abundance: .
v_gene: TRBV2
d_gene: TRBD2
j_gene: TRBJ2-1
CDR3aa: CASSVTGLLAWQFF
CDR3nt: TGTGCCAGCAGTGTTACCGGTTTACTAGCGTGGCAGTTCTTC

abundance: .
v_gene: TRBV6-1
d_gene: TRBD1
j_gene: TRBJ2-7
CDR3aa: CASSEALETGTGAYEQYF
CDR3nt: TGTGCCAGCAGTGAAGCACTAGAAACCGGGACAGGGGCCTACGAGCAGTACTTC

abundance: .
v_gene: TRBV12-5
d_gene: TRBD2
j_gene: TRBJ2-2
CDR3aa: CASGSVAGVNTGELFF
CDR3nt: TGTGCTAGTGGTTCGGTCGCGGGGGTGAACACCGGGGAGCTGTTTTTT

abundance: .
v_gene: TRBV2
d_gene: .
j_gene: TRBJ1-1
CDR3aa: CASSVGGYTEAFF
CDR3nt: TGTGCCAGCAGTGTGGGGGGTTACACTGAAGCTTTCTTT

abundance: .
v_gene: TRBV2
d_gene: .
j_gene: TRBJ1-5
CDR3aa: CASSVREGQPQHF
CDR3nt: TGTGCCAGCAGTGTTAGGGAGGGACAGCCCCAGCATTTT

abundance: once
v_gene: TRBV5-4
d_gene: TRBD1
j_gene: TRBJ2-2
CDR3aa: CASSLSKADRERGTGELFF
CDR3nt: TGTGCCAGCAGCTTGTCGAAGGCCGACAGGGAACGGGGCACCGGGGAGCTGTTTTTT

abundance: .
v_gene: TRBV6-5
d_gene: TRBD1
j_gene: TRBJ1-3
CDR3aa: CASSRKGASGNTIYF
CDR3nt: TGTGCCAGCAGCCGAAAGGGGGCTTCTGGAAACACCATATATTTT

abundance: .
v_gene: TRBV7-5
d_gene: .
j_gene: TRBJ2-7
CDR3aa: CAIFRDFSYEQYF
CDR3nt: TGTGCCATCTTCCGGGACTTCTCCTACGAGCAGTACTTC

abundance: few
v_gene: TRBV5-1
d_gene: .
j_gene: TRBJ2-1
CDR3aa: CASSLESSYNEQFF
CDR3nt: TGCGCCAGCAGCTTGGAGAGCTCCTACAATGAGCAGTTCTTC

abundance: .
v_gene: TRBV7-3
d_gene: TRBD1
j_gene: TRBJ1-2
CDR3aa: CASSAKAGGDYGYTF
CDR3nt: TGTGCCAGCAGCGCAAAGGCAGGGGGAGACTATGGCTACACCTTC

abundance: once
v_gene: TRBV7-9
d_gene: .
j_gene: TRBJ1-4
CDR3aa: CASSRQTGNPFF
CDR3nt: TGTGCCAGCAGCCGACAAACCGGGAACCCGTTTTTT

abundance: .
v_gene: TRBV1
d_gene: .
j_gene: TRBJ1-2
CDR3aa: CTSSHPQGSSNYGYTF
CDR3nt: TGCACCAGCAGCCATCCACAGGGCTCCTCAAACTATGGCTACACCTTC

abundance: once
v_gene: TRBV24-1
d_gene: TRBD2
j_gene: TRBJ2-1
CDR3aa: CASSAGVPNNEQFF
CDR3nt: TGTGCCTCCTCAGCGGGGGTCCCTAACAATGAGCAGTTCTTC

abundance: .
v_gene: TRBV27
d_gene: .
j_gene: TRBJ1-5
CDR3aa: CASSSNGQPQHF
CDR3nt: TGTGCCAGCAGTTCGAACGGGCAGCCCCAGCATTTT

abundance: .
v_gene: TRBV5-1
d_gene: TRBD1
j_gene: TRBJ1-1
CDR3aa: CASSYRGQGISEAFF
CDR3nt: TGCGCCAGCAGCTACAGGGGACAGGGAATCTCTGAAGCTTTCTTT

abundance: .
v_gene: TRBV18
d_gene: .
j_gene: TRBJ1-1
CDR3aa: CASSPRSVNTEAFF
CDR3nt: TGTGCCAGCTCACCTCGGTCCGTCAACACTGAAGCTTTCTTT

abundance: .
v_gene: TRBV6-5
d_gene: .
j_gene: TRBJ1-4
CDR3aa: CASSRAGGSGEKLFF
CDR3nt: TGTGCCAGCAGTCGCGCGGGGGGTTCTGGCGAAAAACTGTTTTTT

abundance: .
v_gene: TRBV4-3
d_gene: TRBD2
j_gene: TRBJ2-3
CDR3aa: CASSHLGLAGPGTQYF
CDR3nt: TGCGCCAGCAGCCACCTGGGACTAGCGGGCCCTGGTACGCAGTATTTT

abundance: few
v_gene: TRBV13
d_gene: .
j_gene: TRBJ1-2
CDR3aa: CASSLAAEGDYGYTF
CDR3nt: TGTGCCAGCAGCTTAGCCGCCGAGGGGGACTATGGCTACACCTTC

abundance: .
v_gene: TRBV5-1
d_gene: .
j_gene: TRBJ2-3
CDR3aa: CASSLAVLGDTQYF
CDR3nt: TGCGCCAGCAGCTTGGCCGTACTAGGAGATACGCAGTATTTT

abundance: few
v_gene: TRBV7-9
d_gene: .
j_gene: TRBJ2-7
CDR3aa: CASSLALEAASSYEQYF
CDR3nt: TGTGCCAGCAGCTTAGCGCTCGAGGCGGCGAGCTCCTACGAGCAGTACTTC

abundance: .
v_gene: TRBV6-1
d_gene: TRBD1
j_gene: TRBJ1-6
CDR3aa: CASSEGTGNNSPLHF
CDR3nt: TGTGCCAGCAGTGAAGGGACAGGGAATAATTCACCCCTCCACTTT

abundance: .
v_gene: TRBV10-3
d_gene: TRBD1
j_gene: TRBJ1-1
CDR3aa: CANSAGGPTEAFF
CDR3nt: TGTGCCAACTCGGCAGGGGGCCCCACTGAAGCTTTCTTT

abundance: .
v_gene: TRBV7-2
d_gene: .
j_gene: TRBJ2-6
CDR3aa: CASSPSPSSGANVLTF
CDR3nt: TGTGCCAGCAGCCCGTCCCCCTCCTCTGGGGCCAACGTCCTGACTTTC

abundance: .
v_gene: TRBV18
d_gene: TRBD1
j_gene: TRBJ1-3
CDR3aa: CASSLGGNSGNTIYF
CDR3nt: TGTGCCAGCTCACTAGGGGGCAACTCTGGAAACACCATATATTTT

abundance: .
v_gene: TRBV3-1/TRBV3-2
d_gene: .
j_gene: TRBJ2-3
CDR3aa: CASSQVVRKTSSTDTQYF
CDR3nt: TGTGCCAGCAGCCAAGTGGTGAGGAAAACATCTAGCACAGATACGCAGTATTTT

abundance: .
v_gene: TRBV9
d_gene: TRBD1
j_gene: TRBJ2-7
CDR3aa: CASSPEGQFYEQYF
CDR3nt: TGTGCCAGCAGCCCCGAGGGACAGTTCTACGAGCAGTACTTC

abundance: .
v_gene: TRBV5-6
d_gene: .
j_gene: TRBJ1-2
CDR3aa: CASSLMEVYGYTF
CDR3nt: TGTGCCAGCAGCTTAATGGAGGTTTATGGCTACACCTTC

abundance: .
v_gene: TRBV2
d_gene: .
j_gene: TRBJ1-4
CDR3aa: CASSLMGGANEKLFF
CDR3nt: TGTGCCAGCAGCCTGATGGGGGGGGCTAATGAAAAACTGTTTTTT

abundance: .
v_gene: TRBV7-8
d_gene: TRBD1
j_gene: TRBJ1-2
CDR3aa: CASSFGPKTGGRGYTF
CDR3nt: TGTGCCAGCAGCTTTGGACCGAAAACAGGGGGCAGAGGCTACACCTTC

abundance: .
v_gene: TRBV19
d_gene: .
j_gene: TRBJ1-5
CDR3aa: CASSIRGGNQPQHF
CDR3nt: TGTGCCAGTAGTATAAGGGGGGGAAATCAGCCCCAGCATTTT

abundance: .
v_gene: TRBV10-1
d_gene: TRBD1
j_gene: TRBJ1-4
CDR3aa: CASSEEGQNSTNEKLFF
CDR3nt: TGCGCCAGCAGTGAAGAGGGACAGAATTCGACTAATGAAAAACTGTTTTTT

abundance: .
v_gene: TRBV6-5
d_gene: .
j_gene: TRBJ1-6
CDR3aa: CATMVTRGRSPLHF
CDR3nt: TGTGCCACCATGGTAACCAGGGGAAGGTCACCCCTCCACTTT

abundance: .
v_gene: TRBV19
d_gene: TRBD1
j_gene: TRBJ2-1
CDR3aa: CASSTTGAIHAHEQFF
CDR3nt: TGTGCCAGTAGTACGACAGGGGCCATACATGCCCATGAGCAGTTCTTC

abundance: .
v_gene: TRBV18
d_gene: .
j_gene: TRBJ1-4
CDR3aa: CASSPRQATNEKLFF
CDR3nt: TGTGCCAGCTCACCACGGCAGGCAACTAATGAAAAACTGTTTTTT

abundance: .
v_gene: TRBV7-2
d_gene: .
j_gene: TRBJ2-5
CDR3aa: CASSLGRGETQYF
CDR3nt: TGTGCCAGCAGCTTAGGACGGGGAGAGACCCAGTACTTC

abundance: .
v_gene: TRBV7-2
d_gene: .
j_gene: TRBJ1-1
CDR3aa: CASSLMNSNTEAFF
CDR3nt: TGTGCCAGCAGCTTAATGAACTCGAACACTGAAGCTTTCTTT

abundance: once
v_gene: TRBV7-8
d_gene: .
j_gene: TRBJ2-7
CDR3aa: CASSPHVGGGEQYF
CDR3nt: TGTGCCAGCAGCCCCCATGTGGGGGGAGGCGAGCAGTACTTC

abundance: .
v_gene: TRBV12-3/TRBV12-4
d_gene: TRBD1
j_gene: TRBJ2-7
CDR3aa: CASSLNRGGEQYF
CDR3nt: TGTGCCAGCAGCCTGAACAGGGGTGGGGAGCAGTACTTC

abundance: few
v_gene: TRBV30
d_gene: .
j_gene: TRBJ1-2
CDR3aa: CARAVQGIYGYTF
CDR3nt: TGTGCCCGGGCGGTACAGGGTATCTATGGCTACACCTTC

abundance: .
v_gene: TRBV9
d_gene: .
j_gene: TRBJ1-1
CDR3aa: CASSVASQNMNTEAFF
CDR3nt: TGTGCCAGCAGCGTAGCGTCCCAAAACATGAACACTGAAGCTTTCTTT

abundance: few
v_gene: TRBV5-1
d_gene: .
j_gene: TRBJ1-2
CDR3aa: CASSTGSEPYGYTF
CDR3nt: TGCGCCAGCAGCACCGGATCGGAGCCGTATGGCTACACCTTC

abundance: .
v_gene: TRBV29-1
d_gene: .
j_gene: TRBJ1-1
CDR3aa: CSVERQMNTEAFF
CDR3nt: TGCAGCGTTGAGAGACAGATGAACACTGAAGCTTTCTTT

abundance: .
v_gene: TRBV24-1
d_gene: TRBD1
j_gene: TRBJ1-2
CDR3aa: CATSWGQGNYGYTF
CDR3nt: TGTGCCACCAGTTGGGGACAGGGGAACTATGGCTACACCTTC

abundance: .
v_gene: TRBV5-4
d_gene: .
j_gene: TRBJ2-5
CDR3aa: CASSLQSPRQETQYF
CDR3nt: TGTGCCAGCAGCTTGCAATCGCCTAGGCAAGAGACCCAGTACTTC

abundance: few
v_gene: TRBV9
d_gene: TRBD1
j_gene: TRBJ2-7
CDR3aa: CASSYGQGSSYEQYF
CDR3nt: TGTGCCAGCAGCTACGGACAGGGCAGCTCCTACGAGCAGTACTTC

abundance: .
v_gene: TRBV4-1
d_gene: .
j_gene: TRBJ1-2
CDR3aa: CASSQGTPAYGYTF
CDR3nt: TGCGCCAGCAGCCAAGGGACACCAGCCTATGGCTACACCTTC